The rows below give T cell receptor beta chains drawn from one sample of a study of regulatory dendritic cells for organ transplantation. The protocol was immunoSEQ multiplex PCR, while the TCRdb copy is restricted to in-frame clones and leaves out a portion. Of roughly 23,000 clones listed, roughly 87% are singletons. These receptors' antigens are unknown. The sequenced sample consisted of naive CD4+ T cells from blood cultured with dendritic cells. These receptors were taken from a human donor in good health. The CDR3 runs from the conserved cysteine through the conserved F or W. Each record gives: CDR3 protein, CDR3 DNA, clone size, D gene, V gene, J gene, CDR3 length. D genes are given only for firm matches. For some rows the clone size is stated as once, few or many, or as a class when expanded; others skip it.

CDR3aa: CASSVTGIREKLFF; CDR3nt: TGTGCCAGCAGCGTAACAGGGATTCGGGAAAAACTGTTTTTT; abundance: .; d_gene: .; v_gene: TRBV28; j_gene: TRBJ1-4; len: 14
CDR3aa: CAWSVQKLSSYNSPLHF; CDR3nt: TGTGCCTGGAGTGTACAAAAGCTTAGCTCCTATAATTCACCCCTCCACTTT; abundance: .; d_gene: .; v_gene: TRBV30; j_gene: TRBJ1-6; len: 17
CDR3aa: CAIRRGLAEAQYF; CDR3nt: TGTGCCATCAGGAGGGGACTAGCGGAAGCCCAGTACTTC; abundance: .; d_gene: TRBD2; v_gene: TRBV10-3; j_gene: TRBJ2-5; len: 13
CDR3aa: CASSSPQRQGGDYGYTF; CDR3nt: TGTGCCAGCAGCTCTCCCCAGCGGCAGGGGGGTGACTATGGCTACACCTTC; abundance: .; d_gene: TRBD1; v_gene: TRBV7-2; j_gene: TRBJ1-2; len: 17
CDR3aa: CASSVGLTGGTLVQYF; CDR3nt: TGTGCCAGCAGCGTAGGGTTGACGGGAGGTACCCTCGTGCAGTACTTC; abundance: .; d_gene: TRBD2; v_gene: TRBV9; j_gene: TRBJ2-7; len: 16
CDR3aa: CASSVRPGYYEQYF; CDR3nt: TGTGCCAGCAGCGTAAGACCGGGCTACTACGAGCAGTACTTC; abundance: .; d_gene: .; v_gene: TRBV9; j_gene: TRBJ2-7; len: 14
CDR3aa: CASRWDRAYNEQFF; CDR3nt: TGTGCCAGCAGATGGGACAGGGCCTACAATGAGCAGTTCTTC; abundance: .; d_gene: TRBD1; v_gene: TRBV5-4; j_gene: TRBJ2-1; len: 14
CDR3aa: CASSRVPGELFF; CDR3nt: TGTGCCAGCAGCCGAGTCCCCGGGGAGCTGTTTTTT; abundance: .; d_gene: .; v_gene: TRBV6-1; j_gene: TRBJ2-2; len: 12
CDR3aa: CASSLAGGSSGELFF; CDR3nt: TGTGCTAGCAGCTTAGCGGGAGGTTCTAGCGGGGAGCTGTTTTTT; abundance: few; d_gene: TRBD2; v_gene: TRBV7-7; j_gene: TRBJ2-2; len: 15
CDR3aa: CASSIGYRGAGELFF; CDR3nt: TGTGCCAGTAGTATAGGTTACAGGGGCGCCGGGGAGCTGTTTTTT; abundance: few; d_gene: TRBD1; v_gene: TRBV19; j_gene: TRBJ2-2; len: 15
CDR3aa: CASSELWSGSYEQYF; CDR3nt: TGTGCCAGCAGTGAACTTTGGTCTGGGAGCTACGAGCAGTACTTC; abundance: .; d_gene: .; v_gene: TRBV6-1; j_gene: TRBJ2-7; len: 15
CDR3aa: CASSLTSGKFYEQYF; CDR3nt: TGTGCCAGCAGTCTGACTAGCGGGAAGTTCTACGAGCAGTACTTC; abundance: few; d_gene: TRBD2; v_gene: TRBV28; j_gene: TRBJ2-7; len: 15
CDR3aa: CASSIGRGRTVDEQYF; CDR3nt: TGTGCCAGTAGTATTGGCAGGGGGCGAACGGTCGACGAGCAGTACTTC; abundance: .; d_gene: TRBD1; v_gene: TRBV19; j_gene: TRBJ2-7; len: 16
CDR3aa: CASGAASGGAGAQYF; CDR3nt: TGTGCTAGTGGGGCGGCTAGCGGGGGGGCCGGGGCGCAGTATTTT; abundance: once; d_gene: TRBD2; v_gene: TRBV12-5; j_gene: TRBJ2-3; len: 15
CDR3aa: CASSPDIGYGYTF; CDR3nt: TGTGCCAGCAGTCCAGACATTGGCTATGGCTACACCTTC; abundance: .; d_gene: .; v_gene: TRBV28; j_gene: TRBJ1-2; len: 13
CDR3aa: CASRHPGSFYGYTF; CDR3nt: TGTGCCAGCAGGCACCCAGGGAGCTTCTATGGCTACACCTTC; abundance: .; d_gene: .; v_gene: TRBV6-6; j_gene: TRBJ1-2; len: 14
CDR3aa: CASRRTDAKAEAFF; CDR3nt: TGTGCCAGCAGACGAACGGACGCGAAAGCTGAAGCTTTCTTT; abundance: .; d_gene: .; v_gene: TRBV28; j_gene: TRBJ1-1; len: 14
CDR3aa: CASSFGGADTQYF; CDR3nt: TGCGCCAGCAGCTTCGGGGGGGCAGATACGCAGTATTTT; abundance: .; d_gene: TRBD2; v_gene: TRBV5-1; j_gene: TRBJ2-3; len: 13
CDR3aa: CASSVNNEQFF; CDR3nt: TGTGCCAGCAGCGTAAATAATGAGCAGTTCTTC; abundance: .; d_gene: .; v_gene: TRBV9; j_gene: TRBJ2-1; len: 11
CDR3aa: CASRWMGNEKLFF; CDR3nt: TGCGCCAGCAGGTGGATGGGTAATGAAAAACTGTTTTTT; abundance: .; d_gene: .; v_gene: TRBV4-1; j_gene: TRBJ1-4; len: 13
CDR3aa: CASSTLAGGRLNNEQFF; CDR3nt: TGTGCCAGCAGTACCTTAGCGGGAGGGAGACTAAACAATGAGCAGTTCTTC; abundance: .; d_gene: TRBD2; v_gene: TRBV28; j_gene: TRBJ2-1; len: 17
CDR3aa: CASHSLVSAGGANEQFF; CDR3nt: TGTGCCAGCCACTCCCTAGTTTCAGCGGGAGGTGCCAATGAGCAGTTCTTC; abundance: .; d_gene: TRBD2; v_gene: TRBV2; j_gene: TRBJ2-1; len: 17
CDR3aa: CASSQAAGGPGSYEQYF; CDR3nt: TGTGCCAGCAGCCAGGCAGCGGGAGGGCCCGGCTCCTACGAGCAGTACTTC; abundance: .; d_gene: TRBD2; v_gene: TRBV4-2; j_gene: TRBJ2-7; len: 17
CDR3aa: CASKDSGRNTIYF; CDR3nt: TGTGCCAGCAAGGACAGCGGACGAAACACCATATATTTT; abundance: .; d_gene: .; v_gene: TRBV28; j_gene: TRBJ1-3; len: 13
CDR3aa: CAISETSGSTDTQYF; CDR3nt: TGTGCCATCAGTGAGACTAGCGGGTCCACAGATACGCAGTATTTT; abundance: .; d_gene: TRBD2; v_gene: TRBV10-3; j_gene: TRBJ2-3; len: 15
CDR3aa: CASSGRVSSGNTIYF; CDR3nt: TGTGCCAGCAGCGGGAGGGTATCGTCTGGAAACACCATATATTTT; abundance: .; d_gene: .; v_gene: TRBV9; j_gene: TRBJ1-3; len: 15
CDR3aa: CASSQEPVGGTGVNTGELFF; CDR3nt: TGCGCCAGCAGCCAAGAACCCGTGGGCGGGACAGGGGTAAACACCGGGGAGCTGTTTTTT; abundance: .; d_gene: TRBD1; v_gene: TRBV4-3; j_gene: TRBJ2-2; len: 20
CDR3aa: CASMSSVLNTEAFF; CDR3nt: TGTGCCAGCATGTCCTCGGTCCTGAACACTGAAGCTTTCTTT; abundance: .; d_gene: .; v_gene: TRBV27; j_gene: TRBJ1-1; len: 14
CDR3aa: CASSLGGGGLSQGYTF; CDR3nt: TGTGCCAGCAGCTTGGGTGGAGGGGGGCTTTCGCAGGGCTACACCTTC; abundance: few; d_gene: .; v_gene: TRBV5-4; j_gene: TRBJ1-2; len: 16
CDR3aa: CASSLYHDYQETQYF; CDR3nt: TGTGCCAGCAGCTTATACCACGACTATCAAGAGACCCAGTACTTC; abundance: .; d_gene: .; v_gene: TRBV7-8; j_gene: TRBJ2-5; len: 15
CDR3aa: CASNDRLGGYEQYF; CDR3nt: TGTGCCAGCAATGACAGACTGGGGGGCTACGAGCAGTACTTC; abundance: .; d_gene: .; v_gene: TRBV6-1; j_gene: TRBJ2-7; len: 14
CDR3aa: CASSLLRRETQYF; CDR3nt: TGTGCCAGCAGCTTACTGCGGAGGGAGACCCAGTACTTC; abundance: .; d_gene: .; v_gene: TRBV7-8; j_gene: TRBJ2-5; len: 13